Listed below are T cell receptor beta chains from one sample, sequenced in a study of T cells after yellow fever vaccination. From the 5' RACE reads, TCRdb called clonotypes with MiXCR, one entry per CDR3 protein. The sample lists fewer than 450,000 distinct CDR3 sequences, about 4% occurring once. Source: PBMCs, taken 5 days after the yellow fever booster vaccination. These receptors all stem from a man aged 18 to 29 who received the YFV17D yellow fever vaccine. Both conserved end residues are part of each CDR3. The D gene is left open where the match is weak. Size is stated for part of the rows, as once, few or many counts, or as a class when the clone is expanded.

>TRBV27|TRBJ1-6|NA|NA
TGTGCCAGCAGTTTATTGTTGTATAATTCACCCCTCCACTTT
CASSLLLYNSPLHF
>TRBV5-1|TRBJ2-1|NA|many
TGCGCCAGCAGCCCGAGGGGGGACTCAGGGTACAATGAGCAGTTCTTC
CASSPRGDSGYNEQFF
>TRBV6-6|TRBJ1-2|NA|NA
TGTGCCAGCAGTTACGCAGAGTATGGCTACACCTTC
CASSYAEYGYTF
>TRBV20-1|TRBJ2-5|NA|many
TGCAGTGTTAGTGGGGCCGGGGGGCCGGAGACCCAGTACTTC
CSVSGAGGPETQYF
>TRBV28|TRBJ2-3|TRBD1|many
TGTGCCAGCAGTCCGCACGGGACAGGGGATTCGGATACGCAGTATTTT
CASSPHGTGDSDTQYF
>TRBV6-5|TRBJ1-2|NA|NA
TGTGCCAGCACCGAAGGCGGGCCCGGTGCCGGCTACACCTTC
CASTEGGPGAGYTF
>TRBV4-1|TRBJ1-1|NA|few
TGCGCCAGCAGCCCACCTCCGGGATCCACTGAAGCTTTCTTT
CASSPPPGSTEAFF
>TRBV20-1|TRBJ1-1|NA|NA
TGCAGTGCGCAAGGACAGCTCACTGAAGCTTTCTTT
CSAQGQLTEAFF
>TRBV5-1|TRBJ1-2|NA|NA
TGCGCCAGCAGCTTATGGGACTATGGCTACACCTTC
CASSLWDYGYTF
>TRBV7-8|TRBJ1-1|TRBD1|many
TGTGCCAGCAGCTCACCTAACAGGGGGCGAACTGAAGCTTTCTTT
CASSSPNRGRTEAFF
>TRBV7-9|TRBJ2-7|TRBD1|few
TGTGCCAGCAGCCCAGGGACAGGGGCCCCCTACGAGCAGTACTTC
CASSPGTGAPYEQYF
>TRBV7-2|TRBJ1-2|TRBD1|few
TGTGCCAGCAGCTTAGTATCAGGGGGCTTCGACTATGGCTACACCTTC
CASSLVSGGFDYGYTF
>TRBV12-3/TRBV12-4|TRBJ1-5|NA|many
TGTGCCAGCAGTTTTAGCAATCAGCCCCAGCATTTT
CASSFSNQPQHF
>TRBV7-3|TRBJ2-2|NA|many
TGTGCCAGCAGCTTAAGCAGGAACACCGGGGAGCTGTTTTTT
CASSLSRNTGELFF